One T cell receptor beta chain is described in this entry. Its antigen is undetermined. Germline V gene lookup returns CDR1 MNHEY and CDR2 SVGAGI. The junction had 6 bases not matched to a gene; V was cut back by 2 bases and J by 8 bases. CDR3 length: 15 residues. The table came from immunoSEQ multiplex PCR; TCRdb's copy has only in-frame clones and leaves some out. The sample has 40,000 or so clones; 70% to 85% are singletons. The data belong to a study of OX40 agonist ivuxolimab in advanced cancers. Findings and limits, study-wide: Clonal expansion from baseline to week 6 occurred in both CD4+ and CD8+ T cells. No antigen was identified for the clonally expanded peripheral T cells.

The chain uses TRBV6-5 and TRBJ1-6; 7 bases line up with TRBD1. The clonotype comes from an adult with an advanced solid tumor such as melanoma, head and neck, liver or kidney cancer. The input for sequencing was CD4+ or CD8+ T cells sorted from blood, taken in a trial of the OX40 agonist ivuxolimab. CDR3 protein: CASSYNRGKDSPLHF. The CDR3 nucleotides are TGTGCCAGCAGTTACAACAGGGGCAAGGATTCACCCCTCCACTTT.